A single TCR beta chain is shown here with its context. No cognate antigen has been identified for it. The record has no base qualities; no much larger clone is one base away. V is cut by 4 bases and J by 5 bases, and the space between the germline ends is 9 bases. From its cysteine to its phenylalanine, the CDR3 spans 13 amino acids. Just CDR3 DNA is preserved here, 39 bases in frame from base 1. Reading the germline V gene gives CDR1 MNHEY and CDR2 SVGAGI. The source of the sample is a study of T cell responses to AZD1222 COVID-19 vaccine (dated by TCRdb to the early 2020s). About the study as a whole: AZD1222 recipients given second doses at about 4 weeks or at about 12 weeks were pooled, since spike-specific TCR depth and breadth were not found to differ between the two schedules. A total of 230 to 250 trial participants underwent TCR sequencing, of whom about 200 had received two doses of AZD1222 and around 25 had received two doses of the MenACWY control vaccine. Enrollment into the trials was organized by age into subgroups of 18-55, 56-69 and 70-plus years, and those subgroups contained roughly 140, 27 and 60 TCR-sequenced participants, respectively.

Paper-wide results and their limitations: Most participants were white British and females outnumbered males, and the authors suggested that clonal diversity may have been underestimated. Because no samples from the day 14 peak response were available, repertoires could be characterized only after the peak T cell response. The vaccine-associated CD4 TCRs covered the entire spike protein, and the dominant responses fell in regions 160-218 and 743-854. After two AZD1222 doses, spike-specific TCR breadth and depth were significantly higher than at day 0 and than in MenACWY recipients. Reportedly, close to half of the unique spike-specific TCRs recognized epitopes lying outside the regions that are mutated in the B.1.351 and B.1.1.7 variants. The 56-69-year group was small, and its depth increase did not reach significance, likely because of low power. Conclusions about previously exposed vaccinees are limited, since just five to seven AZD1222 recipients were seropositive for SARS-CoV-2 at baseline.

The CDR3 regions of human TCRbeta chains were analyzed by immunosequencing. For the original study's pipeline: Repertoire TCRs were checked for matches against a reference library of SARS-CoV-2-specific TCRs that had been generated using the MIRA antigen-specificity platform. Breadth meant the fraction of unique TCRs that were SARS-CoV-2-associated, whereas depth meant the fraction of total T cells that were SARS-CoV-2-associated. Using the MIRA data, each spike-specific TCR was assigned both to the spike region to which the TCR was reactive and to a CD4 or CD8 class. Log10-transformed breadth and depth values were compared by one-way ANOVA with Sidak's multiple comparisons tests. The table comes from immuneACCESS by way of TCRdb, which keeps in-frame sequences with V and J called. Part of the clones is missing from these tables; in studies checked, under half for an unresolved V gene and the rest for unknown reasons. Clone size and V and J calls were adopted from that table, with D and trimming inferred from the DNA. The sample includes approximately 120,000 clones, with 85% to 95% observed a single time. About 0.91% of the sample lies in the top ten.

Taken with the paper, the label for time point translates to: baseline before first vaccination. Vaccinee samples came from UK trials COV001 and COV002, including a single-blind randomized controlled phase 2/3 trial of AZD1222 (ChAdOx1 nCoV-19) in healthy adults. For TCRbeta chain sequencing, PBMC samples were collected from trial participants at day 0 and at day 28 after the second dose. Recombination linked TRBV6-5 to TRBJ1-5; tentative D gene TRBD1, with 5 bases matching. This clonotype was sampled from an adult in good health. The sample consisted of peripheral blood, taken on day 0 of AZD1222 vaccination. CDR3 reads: CASSSGTHQPQHF. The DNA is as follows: TGTGCCAGCAGTTCAGGGACGCATCAGCCCCAGCATTTT.